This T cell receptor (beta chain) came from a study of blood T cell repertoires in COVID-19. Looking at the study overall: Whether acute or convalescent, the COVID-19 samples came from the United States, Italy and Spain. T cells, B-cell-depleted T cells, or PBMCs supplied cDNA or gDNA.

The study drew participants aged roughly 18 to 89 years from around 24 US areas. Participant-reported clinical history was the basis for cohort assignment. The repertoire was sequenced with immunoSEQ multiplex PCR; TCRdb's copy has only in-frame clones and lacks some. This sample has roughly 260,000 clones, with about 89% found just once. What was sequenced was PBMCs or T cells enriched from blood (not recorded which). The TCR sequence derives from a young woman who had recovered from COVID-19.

The CDR3 loop is CSAWWGEAFF. CDR3 DNA: TGCAGTGCTTGGTGGGGGGAGGCTTTCTTT. V usage is TRBV20-1 and J usage is TRBJ1-1; D might be TRBD1 (5 bases). The CDR3 contains 10 residues. The germline V gene has CDR1 DFQATT and CDR2 SNEGSKA (reference sequence). V was shortened by 5 bases and J by 11 bases, with 12 bases between the two germline ends.